These T cell receptor beta chains were read from a single sample in a study of CD8+ T cells in alopecia areata. Using immunoSEQ multiplex PCR, the repertoire was profiled, and TCRdb retains in-frame clones only, with some absent. Of roughly 130,000 clones listed, roughly 61% are singletons. Source: CD4+ T cells sorted from blood, taken at week 0. These receptor sequences come from a human donor with alopecia areata. Each CDR3 is given with its conserved first and last residue. D genes are given only for firm matches. The size field is filled for only some rows; it gives once, few, many or a size class.

TRBJ2-2,-,TRBV14,few,CASSNRAPMNTGELFF,TGTGCCAGCAGCAACAGGGCCCCCATGAACACCGGGGAGCTGTTTTTT
TRBJ1-5,-,TRBV27,-,CASSFSRGNQPQHF,TGTGCCAGCAGTTTCAGTAGGGGCAATCAGCCCCAGCATTTT
TRBJ2-5,TRBD2,TRBV11-1,-,CASTPERGVQETQYF,TGTGCCAGCACCCCCGAGCGGGGCGTCCAAGAGACCCAGTACTTC
TRBJ2-3,-,TRBV7-9,few,CASRATDTQYF,TGTGCCAGCAGGGCCACAGATACGCAGTATTTT
TRBJ2-3,-,TRBV29-1,-,CSVLRQGYREGITDTQYF,TGCAGCGTTTTGCGACAGGGGTATAGGGAGGGAATCACAGATACGCAGTATTTT
TRBJ2-3,TRBD2,TRBV10-3,few,CAISGGLAKRISTDTQYF,TGTGCCATCAGCGGGGGACTAGCGAAACGTATCAGCACAGATACGCAGTATTTT
TRBJ1-4,-,TRBV27,-,CASSRSTNEKLFF,TGTGCCAGCAGCAGATCAACTAATGAAAAACTGTTTTTT
TRBJ2-5,-,TRBV28,few,CASSSRETQYF,TGTGCCAGCAGTTCAAGGGAGACCCAGTACTTC
TRBJ2-2,-,TRBV11-1,few,CASSPGTGRPSNTGELFF,TGTGCCAGCAGCCCCGGGACTGGGAGACCCTCGAACACCGGGGAGCTGTTTTTT
TRBJ2-5,TRBD2,TRBV4-1,-,CASSQGRLAGAGETQYF,TGCGCCAGCAGCCAAGGGAGACTAGCGGGGGCGGGGGAGACCCAGTACTTC
TRBJ1-2,TRBD1,TRBV6-5,-,CASSRQGGYTF,TGTGCCAGCAGTCGACAGGGGGGCTACACCTTC
TRBJ2-5,-,TRBV7-2,-,CASSLDRNRVLGTQYF,TGTGCCAGCAGCTTAGATCGAAATCGGGTATTGGGGACCCAGTACTTC
TRBJ2-1,TRBD1,TRBV11-2,-,CASSSPTGRATYNEQFF,TGTGCCAGCAGCTCGCCGACAGGGCGGGCGACTTACAATGAGCAGTTCTTC
TRBJ2-3,TRBD2,TRBV29-1,-,CSVDASGGGDTQYF,TGCAGCGTTGATGCTAGCGGGGGAGGAGATACGCAGTATTTT
TRBJ2-7,-,TRBV19,-,CASGGTLYEQYF,TGTGCCAGTGGGGGAACCCTCTACGAGCAGTACTTC
TRBJ2-2,TRBD1,TRBV29-1,few,CSVRRGTNTGELFF,TGCAGCGTCCGCAGGGGGACGAACACCGGGGAGCTGTTTTTT
TRBJ2-3,-,TRBV10-3,few,CAISEFADTQYF,TGTGCCATCAGTGAGTTTGCAGATACGCAGTATTTT
TRBJ2-7,-,TRBV25-1,-,CASSEGRGGQSFSYEQYF,TGTGCCAGCAGTGAGGGCCGGGGCGGACAGAGTTTTTCCTACGAGCAGTACTTC
TRBJ1-1,TRBD1,TRBV19,few,CASSSPPTGVNTEAFF,TGTGCCAGTAGCTCTCCCCCCACAGGGGTGAACACTGAAGCTTTCTTT
TRBJ1-4,-,TRBV25-1,few,CASSEKNGGKLFF,TGTGCCAGCAGTGAAAAAAACGGGGGAAAACTGTTTTTT
TRBJ1-1,TRBD1,TRBV12-5,-,CASGSQRTSRTGMNTEAFF,TGTGCTAGTGGTTCCCAGAGGACATCTCGGACAGGTATGAACACTGAAGCTTTCTTT